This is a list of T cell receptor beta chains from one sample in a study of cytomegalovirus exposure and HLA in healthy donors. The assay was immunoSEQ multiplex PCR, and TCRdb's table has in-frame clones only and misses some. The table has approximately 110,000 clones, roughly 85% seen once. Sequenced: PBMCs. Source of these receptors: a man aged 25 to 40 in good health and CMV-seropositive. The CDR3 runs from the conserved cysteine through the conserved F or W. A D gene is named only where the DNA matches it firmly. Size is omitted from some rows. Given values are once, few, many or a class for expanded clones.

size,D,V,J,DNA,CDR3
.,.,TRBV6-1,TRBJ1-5,TGTGCCAGCAGTGGTCTGGGGACAAGATATCAGCCCCAGCATTTT,CASSGLGTRYQPQHF
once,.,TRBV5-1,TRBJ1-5,TGCGCCAGCAGCTACTCCTCAGGGAGGAATCAGCCCCAGCATTTT,CASSYSSGRNQPQHF
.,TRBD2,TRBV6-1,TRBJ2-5,TGTGCCAGCAGTTTCCCGGGACTAGGGGTGGAGACCCAGTACTTC,CASSFPGLGVETQYF
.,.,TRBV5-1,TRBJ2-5,TGCGCCAGCAGCTTCGGGTCAAACCAAGAGACCCAGTACTTC,CASSFGSNQETQYF
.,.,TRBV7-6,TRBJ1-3,TGTGCCAGCAGCTTAGCCGGCAGGGGCTCTGGAAACACCATATATTTT,CASSLAGRGSGNTIYF
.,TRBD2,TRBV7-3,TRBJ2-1,TGTGCCAGCAGCTTAAGCGGGAGTAGCGCCAATGAGCAGTTCTTC,CASSLSGSSANEQFF
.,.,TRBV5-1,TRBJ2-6,TGCGCCAGCAGCTTGGGGCGGGGCGAATTCGGGTCTGGGGCCAACGTCCTGACTTTC,CASSLGRGEFGSGANVLTF
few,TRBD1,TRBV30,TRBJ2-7,TGTGCCTGGAGTCAAACCGGGACAGGGGGATCCTACGAGCAGTACTTC,CAWSQTGTGGSYEQYF
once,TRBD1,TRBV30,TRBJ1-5,TGTGCCTGGAGTGGACCGGGACAGGGGGCCCGGCAGCCCCAGCATTTT,CAWSGPGQGARQPQHF
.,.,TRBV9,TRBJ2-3,TGTGCCAGCAGCCCGGTTTATACGCAGTATTTT,CASSPVYTQYF
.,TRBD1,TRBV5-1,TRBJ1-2,TGCGCCAGCAGCTTGGGTGACAGGGGGTATGGCTACACCTTC,CASSLGDRGYGYTF
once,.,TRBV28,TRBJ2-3,TGTGCCAGCAGTTTAACGCTAGATTACCCAGATACGCAGTATTTT,CASSLTLDYPDTQYF
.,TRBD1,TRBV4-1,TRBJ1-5,TGCGCCAGCAGCCAACCTGACAGGGACAATCAGCCCCAGCATTTT,CASSQPDRDNQPQHF
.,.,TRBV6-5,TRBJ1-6,TGTGCCATCAAATGGCCAGAAAATAATTCACCCCTCCACTTT,CAIKWPENNSPLHF
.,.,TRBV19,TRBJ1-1,TGTGCCAGTAGTATATCTCAGGAAGCTTTCTTT,CASSISQEAFF
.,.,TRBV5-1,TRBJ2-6,TGCGCCAGCAGGGAGGGGTCTGGGGCCAACGTCCTGACTTTC,CASREGSGANVLTF
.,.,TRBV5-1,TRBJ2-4,TGCGCCAGCAGAGGGGCAGGGGCGAGAACCAAAAACATTCAGTACTTC,CASRGAGARTKNIQYF
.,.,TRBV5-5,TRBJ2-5,TGTGCCAGCAGCCCTGGCGGCCAAGAGACCCAGTACTTC,CASSPGGQETQYF
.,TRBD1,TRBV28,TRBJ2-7,TGTGCCAGCAGCACCCCCCGGGACAGGGGGTCCTACGAGCAGTACTTC,CASSTPRDRGSYEQYF
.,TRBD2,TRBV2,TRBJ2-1,TGTGCCAGCAGGGCGGGAGTGTCCTACAATGAGCAGTTCTTC,CASRAGVSYNEQFF
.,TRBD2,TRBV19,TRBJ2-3,TGTGCCAGCAGTATGGAACTAGCGGGAGGGGCAGATACGCAGTATTTT,CASSMELAGGADTQYF
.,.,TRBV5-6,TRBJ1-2,TGTGCCAGCAGCTTGGTCCCACTGGGGAGCTATGGCTACACCTTC,CASSLVPLGSYGYTF
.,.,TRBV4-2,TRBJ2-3,TGTGCCAGCAGCCAAGATTCCGAGCTGTACACAGATACGCAGTATTTT,CASSQDSELYTDTQYF
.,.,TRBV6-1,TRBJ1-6,TGTGCCAGCAGTGAAAGTTTAGGACAGTATAATTCACCCCTCCACTTT,CASSESLGQYNSPLHF
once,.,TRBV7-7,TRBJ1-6,TGTGCCAGCAGCTTCCCTGCGGGGGGGCTTATGGATTCACCCCTCCACTTT,CASSFPAGGLMDSPLHF
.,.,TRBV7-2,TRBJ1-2,TGTGCCAGCAGCTTAGACTTAGGGGGAAACTATGGCTACACCTTC,CASSLDLGGNYGYTF
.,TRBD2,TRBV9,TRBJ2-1,TGTGCCAGCAGCCCCGGGGGGGCTGCCTACAATGAGCAGTTCTTC,CASSPGGAAYNEQFF
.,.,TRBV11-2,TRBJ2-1,TGTGCCAGCAGCTACCGGGACTCCTCCTCCTACAATGAGCAGTTCTTC,CASSYRDSSSYNEQFF
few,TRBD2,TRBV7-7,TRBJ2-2,TGTGCCAGCAGCCCGTGGACTAGCGCGAACACCGGGGAGCTGTTTTTT,CASSPWTSANTGELFF
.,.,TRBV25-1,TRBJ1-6,TGTGCCAGCAGTGAGGACAGTTTAAGCTCCTATAATTCACCCCTCCACTTT,CASSEDSLSSYNSPLHF
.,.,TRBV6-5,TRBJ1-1,TGTGCCAGCAGTTACGGAAGGACTTCTCTCACTGAAGCTTTCTTT,CASSYGRTSLTEAFF
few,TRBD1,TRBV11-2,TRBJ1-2,TGTGCCAGCAGCTCACTCGGGACAGGGCCTTCTGGCTACACCTTC,CASSSLGTGPSGYTF
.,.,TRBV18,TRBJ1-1,TGTGCCAGCTCGTCAAGGGGTCCGGGGGTCACTGAAGCTTTCTTT,CASSSRGPGVTEAFF
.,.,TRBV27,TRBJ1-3,TGTGCCAGCAGTTTATCAGCTCGGGGGGAAGGAAACACCATATATTTT,CASSLSARGEGNTIYF
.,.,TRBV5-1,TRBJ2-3,TGCGCCAGCACCACTGGGGGGTCTAGCACAGATACGCAGTATTTT,CASTTGGSSTDTQYF
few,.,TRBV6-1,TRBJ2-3,TGTGCCAGCAGTGAAAACCGGGCAGGGCCAGATACGCAGTATTTT,CASSENRAGPDTQYF
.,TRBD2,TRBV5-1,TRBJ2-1,TGCGCCAGCAGTCTAAGACTAGCGGGAGCCCACGAGCAGTTCTTC,CASSLRLAGAHEQFF
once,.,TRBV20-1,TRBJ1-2,TGCAGTGCTTCGGACAAGCATGGCTACACCTTC,CSASDKHGYTF
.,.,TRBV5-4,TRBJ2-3,TGTGCCAGCAGCCCAAAAGGGCTAGCGACCACAGATACGCAGTATTTT,CASSPKGLATTDTQYF
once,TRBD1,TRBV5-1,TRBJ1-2,TGCGCCAGCAGCTACGGGACAGAGGATGGCTACACCTTC,CASSYGTEDGYTF
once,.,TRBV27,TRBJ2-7,TGTGCCAGCTCACAGAGGGAAAGGTACGAGCAGTACTTC,CASSQRERYEQYF
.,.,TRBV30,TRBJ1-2,TGTGCCTGGAGTGTCGGGGACTATGGCTACACCTTC,CAWSVGDYGYTF
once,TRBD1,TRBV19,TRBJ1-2,TGTGCCAGTAGTTCCACCAGGGGGCTGTATGGCTACACCTTC,CASSSTRGLYGYTF
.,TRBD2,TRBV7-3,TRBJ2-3,TGTGCCAGCAGCTTAGGACTAGCGGGGGTGCACACAGATACGCAGTATTTT,CASSLGLAGVHTDTQYF
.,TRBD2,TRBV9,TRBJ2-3,TGTGCCAGCAGCCCTGAAGGGGGTCGGGCGGGGGGAAGAACGCAGTATTTT,CASSPEGGRAGGRTQYF
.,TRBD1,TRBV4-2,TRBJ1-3,TGTGCCAGCAGCCCCGGGACAGGGGGTGGAAACACCATATATTTT,CASSPGTGGGNTIYF
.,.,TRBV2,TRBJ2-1,TGTGCCAGCGGTACAGGGAGTGAGCAGTTCTTC,CASGTGSEQFF
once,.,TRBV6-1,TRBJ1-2,TGTGCCAGCAGTGAGGGCCAGAACTATGGCTACACCTTC,CASSEGQNYGYTF
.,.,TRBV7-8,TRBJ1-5,TGTGCCAGCAGCTTAGAGGGGGTTTCAGGGGATCAGCCCCAGCATTTT,CASSLEGVSGDQPQHF
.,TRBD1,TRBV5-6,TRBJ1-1,TGTGCCAGCAACCAAATAACAGGGGCGAACACTGAAGCTTTCTTT,CASNQITGANTEAFF
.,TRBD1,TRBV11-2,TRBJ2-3,TGTGCCAGCAGCCGTGCGACAGGGGGGGCGGATACGCAGTATTTT,CASSRATGGADTQYF
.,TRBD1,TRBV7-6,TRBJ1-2,TGTGCCAGCAGCCCGGGACAGGAGTATTGGGGCTACACCTTC,CASSPGQEYWGYTF
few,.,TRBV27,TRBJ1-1,TGTGCCAGCACCCCAGACGGAGACACTGAAGCTTTCTTT,CASTPDGDTEAFF
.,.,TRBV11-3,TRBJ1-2,TGTGCCAGCAGCTTAGGGGCAGGCTATGGCTACACCTTC,CASSLGAGYGYTF
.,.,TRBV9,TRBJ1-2,TGTGCCAGCAGCGCCCCCCTCTATGGCTACACCTTC,CASSAPLYGYTF
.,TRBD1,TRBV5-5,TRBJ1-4,TGTGCCAGCAGCTTGTGGACAGGTGGGGAAAAACTGTTTTTT,CASSLWTGGEKLFF
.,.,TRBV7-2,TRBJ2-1,TGTGCCAGCAGCTTGGCCCTAGCTGCCTCCTACAATGAGCAGTTCTTC,CASSLALAASYNEQFF
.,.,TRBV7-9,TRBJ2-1,TGTGCCAGCAGGGCAGACCCGGGACATCAGTTCTTC,CASRADPGHQFF